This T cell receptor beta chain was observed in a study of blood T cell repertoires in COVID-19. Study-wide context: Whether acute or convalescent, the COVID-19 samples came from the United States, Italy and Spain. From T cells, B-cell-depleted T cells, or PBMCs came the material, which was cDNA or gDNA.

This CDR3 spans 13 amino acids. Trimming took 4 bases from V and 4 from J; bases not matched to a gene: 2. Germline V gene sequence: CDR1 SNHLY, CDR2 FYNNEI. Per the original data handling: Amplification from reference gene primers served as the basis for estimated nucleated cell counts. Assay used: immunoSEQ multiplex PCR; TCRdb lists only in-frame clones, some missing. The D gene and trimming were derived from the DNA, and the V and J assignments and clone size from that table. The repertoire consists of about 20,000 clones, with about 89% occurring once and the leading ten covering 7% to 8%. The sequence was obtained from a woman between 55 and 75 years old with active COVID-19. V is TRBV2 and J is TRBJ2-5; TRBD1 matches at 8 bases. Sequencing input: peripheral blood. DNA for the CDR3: TGTGCCAGCAGTGGGACAGGGAGAGAGACCCAGTACTTC. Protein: CASSGTGRETQYF.